The 8 T cell receptor beta chains below all came from one sample that was sequenced in a study of shared clonotypes between healthy human individuals. Assay used: immunoSEQ multiplex PCR; TCRdb lists only in-frame clones, some missing. The sample has approximately 650,000 clones, nearly 97% seen once. Naive CD8 cells were CD45RO-negative, positively selected for CCR7, excluding terminally differentiated effector memory CD45RA+ cells. Sequencing was performed on naive CD8+ T cells sorted from blood. These receptors were taken from a woman aged 25 to 39 in good health.

J is TRBJ2-5 and V is TRBV30; no firm D call. The CDR3 runs to 15 residues. V was clipped by 1 base and J by 1 base, with 13 bases between them. Germline V gene data show CDR1 as GTSNPN and CDR2 as SVGIG (reference sequence). The CDR3 region has the DNA TGTGCCTGGAGTGGCGGATACGGAAGCCAAGAGACCCAGTACTTC. Its translation: CAWSGGYGSQETQYF.

The rearrangement joins TRBV15 to TRBJ1-1; D ambiguous. This CDR3 region has 17 residues. V was clipped by 0 bases and J by 0 bases, with 14 bases between them. Germline assignment: CDR1 LNHNV and CDR2 YYDKDF (reference sequence). The CDR3 sequence is CATSRDWAEFMNTEAFF. CDR3 coding DNA: TGTGCCACCAGCAGAGATTGGGCAGAGTTCATGAACACTGAAGCTTTCTTT.

This clone was recorded a few times. The gene calls are TRBV5-8 and TRBJ1-1; 8 nucleotides align to TRBD1. J was trimmed by 4 bases and V by 4 bases; bases with no gene match: 15. Germline assignment: CDR1 SGHTS and CDR2 YDEGEE. The CDR3 runs 17 residues. The CDR3 spells CASSPPDRERGSTEAFF. The CDR3 region has the DNA TGTGCCAGCAGCCCACCGGACAGGGAGAGGGGAAGCACTGAAGCTTTCTTT.

V is TRBV11-2 and J is TRBJ2-5, with 12 bases lining up with TRBD2. CDR3 length: 16 residues. The ends lost 0 bases at V and 4 bases at J; junction bases unmatched: 3. Germline assignment: CDR1 SGHAT and CDR2 FQNNGV. The CDR3 DNA sequence: TGTGCCAGCAGCTTAGAGCCGGGACTAGCGGGAGAGACCCAGTACTTC. Its translation is CASSLEPGLAGETQYF.

The chain is built from TRBV11-3 and TRBJ1-5, with D possibly TRBD1 on 6 matching bases. Germline loops: CDR1 SGHNT, CDR2 YENEEA. The CDR3 is 17 residues long. V was cut by 5 bases and J by 3 bases, with 20 bases left in between. The CDR3 DNA reads as TGTGCCAGCAGCCGAACAGGGTTGGGGTATTCCAATCAGCCCCAGCATTTT. This translates into CASSRTGLGYSNQPQHF.

The CDR3 sequence is CAREPLAISTDTQYF. In DNA, the CDR3 is TGTGCCAGAGAGCCGCTAGCGATAAGCACAGATACGCAGTATTTT. The rearrangement joins TRBV19 to TRBJ2-3, with D tentatively TRBD2 (6 bases). The CDR3 has 15 residues. Germline CDR1 LNHDA, CDR2 SQIVND (reference sequence). V gave up 9 bases and J gave up 0 bases, with 16 bases separating them.

The chain employs TRBV19 and TRBJ2-1; the match to TRBD2 covers 8 bases. The germline V gene encodes CDR1 LNHDA and CDR2 SQIVND (reference sequence). CDR3 length: 15 residues. The J segment lost 4 bases and the V segment lost 7 bases, leaving 9 bases of the junction unmatched. CDR3 nucleotide sequence: TGTGCCAGTATCCCCTCGAGCGGGGGATACAATGAGCAGTTCTTC. It is translated as CASIPSSGGYNEQFF.

The chain recombines TRBV28 with TRBJ1-6; weak D call: TRBD1 (6 bases). This CDR3 is 14 amino acids long. Trimming removed 5 bases at V and 12 bases at J, with 17 bases between. The germline V gene has CDR1 MDHEN and CDR2 SYDVKM. The CDR3 DNA is TGTGCCAGCAGTCCCACCGGGCGGGGGCTACCCCTCCACTTT. As protein: CASSPTGRGLPLHF.